Following are 22 T cell receptor beta chains from one sample sequenced in a study of cytomegalovirus exposure and HLA in healthy donors. The PCR had 60 Vbeta and 13 Jbeta primers. Data came from immunoSEQ multiplex PCR; TCRdb stores just in-frame clones and leaves some out. The data hold about 200,000 clones, with 70% to 85% observed a single time. The sample was PBMCs. These receptors were taken from a male donor in good health and CMV-seronegative.

The chain joins TRBV7-3 to TRBJ1-1; tentative D call: TRBD1 (5 bases). The CDR3 has 15 amino acids. Germline V lookup: CDR1 SGHTA, CDR2 FQGTGA. Deletions cut 3 bases from V and 3 bases from J, with 14 bases between. CDR3 bases: TGTGCCAGCAGCTTTAGTTCAGGGCCCGACACTGAAGCTTTCTTT. Its translation is CASSFSSGPDTEAFF.

The chain employs TRBV7-8 and TRBJ2-2, with D tentatively TRBD1 (6 bases). The CDR3 extends over 15 amino acids. Germline V gene sequence: CDR1 SGHVS, CDR2 FQNEAQ. Trimming shortened V by 2 bases and J by 6 bases, and 13 bases separated the two germline ends. The CDR3 loop is CASSLIAHRAGELFF. The CDR3 nucleotides are TGTGCCAGCAGCTTAATAGCGCACAGGGCCGGGGAGCTGTTTTTT.

The chain joins TRBV29-1 to TRBJ1-5; D possibly corresponds to TRBD1 (6 bases). V shed 8 bases and J shed 6 bases, with 17 bases lying between them. This CDR3 is 13 amino acids long. Germline V gives CDR1 SQVTM, CDR2 ANQGSEA. In DNA, the CDR3 is TGCAGCTATCGGGTGGGGGCAGGTCAGCCCCAGCATTTT. It is translated as CSYRVGAGQPQHF.

The chain carries TRBV2 and TRBJ2-1; D is possibly TRBD2 (6 bases). This CDR3 is built from 17 residues. The V and J ends lost 3 bases and 6 bases respectively, with 21 bases between them. Germline CDR1 SNHLY, CDR2 FYNNEI. The CDR3 protein is CASSDEARASDGNEQFF. The CDR3 DNA is TGTGCCAGCAGTGATGAAGCGAGGGCTAGCGATGGCAATGAGCAGTTCTTC. Full variable domain (missing parts from reference TRBV2 and TRBJ2-1): EPEVTQTPSHQVTQMGQEVILRCVPISNHLYFYWYRQILGQKVEFLVSFYNNEISEKSEIFDDQFSVERPDGSNFTLKIRSTKLEDSAMYFCASSDEARASDGNEQFFGPGTRLTVL.

The gene calls are TRBV18 and TRBJ2-5; no clear D gene. This CDR3 comprises 14 residues. Germline CDR1 KGHSH, CDR2 LQKENI. The V and J ends lost 4 bases and 1 base respectively, with 10 bases between them. The CDR3 loop is CASSRVNSQETQYF. The DNA of the CDR3 is TGTGCCAGCTCACGGGTTAACAGCCAAGAGACCCAGTACTTC.

This chain connects TRBV28 to TRBJ2-6; the D gene is possibly TRBD1 (5 bases). The ends were cut back, 6 bases at V and 1 base at J, with 16 bases in the middle. The CDR3 runs to 17 residues. Per germline, CDR1 MDHEN and CDR2 SYDVKM. The CDR3 is CASSPVQGWSGANVLTF. CDR3 sequence (DNA): TGTGCCAGCAGCCCGGTTCAGGGTTGGTCTGGGGCCAACGTCCTGACTTTC.

Comments on this clone: At one of its ends the junction is not consistent with the germline gene, which may arise from a read error. The V and J genes are TRBV7-9 and TRBJ1-2; D perhaps matches TRBD1 (6 bases). Germline CDR1 is SEHNR and CDR2 is FQNEAQ (reference sequence). This CDR3 region has 13 residues. The CDR3 region has the DNA TGTTCCAGCAGCCTACAGGGTACCTATGGCTACACCTTC. It specifies CSSSLQGTYGYTF.

This clone was detected a few times. The gene calls are TRBV28 and TRBJ2-7; perhaps TRBD2 as D (6 bases). The V gene lost 3 bases and the J gene lost 8 bases, with 29 bases spanning the gap. Looked up from germline, CDR1 is MDHEN and CDR2 is SYDVKM. This CDR3 has 18 amino acids. The CDR3 region is CASSFWDSPKSLLRKQYF. The DNA for the CDR3 is TGTGCCAGCAGTTTTTGGGACTCACCCAAATCTCTCCTACGAAAGCAGTACTTC.

This chain uses TRBV27 with TRBJ2-3, with TRBD2 matching over 8 bases. The CDR3 has 15 amino acids. With V trimmed by 2 bases and J by 4 bases, 5 bases remained unmatched. Germline lookup yields CDR1 MNHEY and CDR2 SMNVEV (reference sequence). The CDR3 DNA reads TGTGCCAGCAGTTTAAGGACTAGCATGGCAGATACGCAGTATTTT. It specifies CASSLRTSMADTQYF.

The rearrangement links TRBV9 to TRBJ1-1, with D uncertain. CDR3 size: 13 residues. The V and J ends lost 1 base and 0 bases respectively, with 4 bases between them. Germline loops: CDR1 SGDLS, CDR2 YYNGEE. The CDR3 here is CASSVTMNTEAFF. CDR3 in DNA: TGTGCCAGCAGCGTAACTATGAACACTGAAGCTTTCTTT.

This clone appeared a single time. This chain joins TRBV29-1 and TRBJ2-3; D gene ambiguous. V lost 3 bases and J lost 2, with 21 bases in between. The CDR3 is 17 amino acids. The germline V gene has CDR1 SQVTM and CDR2 ANQGSEA. CDR3 amino acids: CSVDGRPGLHVTDTQYF. The DNA for the CDR3 is TGCAGCGTTGACGGCAGGCCTGGGCTTCATGTCACAGATACGCAGTATTTT.

For this clone: The same CDR3 also results from other DNA sequences found in this sample. Here the CDR3 reads CASSVGLAGETQYF. The CDR3 DNA reads as TGTGCCAGCAGCGTAGGATTAGCGGGAGAGACCCAGTACTTC. The J gene is TRBJ2-5, the V gene TRBV9; 7 nucleotides align to TRBD2. CDR1 SGDLS and CDR2 YYNGEE come from the germline V gene. The length of the CDR3 is 14 residues. Trimming removed 0 bases from V and 4 bases from J; junction bases left unmatched: 3.

The V gene is TRBV5-1, the J gene TRBJ2-5; maybe TRBD2 (5 bases). This CDR3 is built from 14 residues. Germline V CDR1 and CDR2: SGHRS, YFSETQ. The V end lost 0 bases, the J end lost 1 base, and 7 bases lay between the germline ends. CDR3 sequence (DNA): TGCGCCAGCAGCTTGGTTCGGGGCCAAGAGACCCAGTACTTC. Translation gives CASSLVRGQETQYF.

The genes are TRBV28 and TRBJ2-7; TRBD2 is a possible D gene (5 bases). Deletions cut 5 bases from V and 5 bases from J, with 19 bases between. The germline gives CDR1 MDHEN, CDR2 SYDVKM. The CDR3 totals 15 residues. Here the CDR3 DNA reads TGTGCCAGCAGTGCCCTCTGGGCCCGGGGTAACGAGCAGTACTTC. This sequence encodes CASSALWARGNEQYF.

J is TRBJ2-3 and V is TRBV7-3; TRBD2 matches at 10 bases. The germline V gene encodes CDR1 SGHTA and CDR2 FQGTGA. CDR3 length: 13 residues. V was pared by 4 bases and J by 8 bases, with 3 bases of the junction left unmatched. The CDR3 here is CASSSAGGRTQYF. In DNA, the CDR3 is TGTGCCAGCAGCTCAGCGGGAGGGCGTACGCAGTATTTT. Full variable domain (rest looked up from reference TRBV7-3 and TRBJ2-3): GAGVSQTPSNKVTEKGKYVELRCDPISGHTALYWYRQSLGQGPEFLIYFQGTGAADDSGLPNDRFFAVRPEGSVSTLKIQRTERGDSAVYLCASSSAGGRTQYFGPGTRLTVL.

The chain joins TRBV4-1 to TRBJ1-1, with TRBD1 identical over 8 bases. CDR3 size: 16 residues. Germline V gives CDR1 MGHRA, CDR2 YSYEKL. V dropped 4 bases and J dropped 2; count of bases not matched to a gene: 9. The CDR3 sequence: CASSLQPDRANTEAFF. CDR3 nucleotide sequence: TGCGCCAGCAGCCTACAACCGGACAGGGCAAACACTGAAGCTTTCTTT.

The V call is TRBV4-2, the J call TRBJ2-5; D is possibly TRBD1 (7 bases). The J call may be mistaken, given a closer DNA end match to TRBJ2-7. Germline V gene sequence: CDR1 LGHNA, CDR2 YNFKEQ. The CDR3 is made up of 14 amino acids. CDR3 nucleotide sequence: TGTGCCAGCAGCTGGAGGGGGCGCGGCTACGAGCAGTACTTC. Translating it yields CASSWRGRGYEQYF.

The chain has TRBV6-6 and TRBJ2-7; the match to TRBD2 covers 8 bases. After removal of 8 bases from V and 2 bases from J, the junction contained 5 bases not matched to a gene. This CDR3 region has 13 residues. Germline V lookup: CDR1 MNHNY, CDR2 SVGAGI (reference sequence). The CDR3 DNA is TGTGCCAGCGCGCGGGGGGAAACCTACGAGCAGTACTTC. It specifies CASARGETYEQYF.

The chain uses TRBV19 and TRBJ1-1, with a tentative D call TRBD1 (5 bases). V lost 7 bases and J 0 bases, leaving 9 bases between the germline ends. The CDR3 covers 13 residues. From germline, CDR1 is LNHDA and CDR2 SQIVND (reference sequence). The DNA of the CDR3 is TGTGCCAGTATTCAGGGATTGAACACTGAAGCTTTCTTT. The encoded protein is CASIQGLNTEAFF.

In this sample, this clone turned up many times. The V call is TRBV2, the J call TRBJ1-1; 7 nucleotides line up with TRBD1. The J segment lost 3 bases and the V segment lost 9 bases, leaving 7 bases of the junction unmatched. The germline V gene has CDR1 SNHLY and CDR2 FYNNEI. The CDR3 has 13 amino acids. The CDR3 protein is CASQGQGDTEAFF. The DNA for the CDR3 is TGTGCCAGTCAAGGGCAGGGGGACACTGAAGCTTTCTTT.

This clone was detected a few times. V and J are TRBV9 and TRBJ2-3, with TRBD2 matching 7 bases. The V gene's germline CDR1 is SGDLS and CDR2 YYNGEE. With 0 bases clipped from V and 0 bases from J, the junction kept 4 bases outside the gene matches. The CDR3 extends over 16 amino acids. The CDR3 loop is CASSVAGGGSTDTQYF. DNA for the CDR3: TGTGCCAGCAGCGTAGCCGGGGGAGGGAGCACAGATACGCAGTATTTT.

The gene calls are TRBV19 and TRBJ1-2; no clear D gene. Between the trimmed V and J ends, which lost 2 bases and 3 bases, there was a span of 10 bases. This CDR3 comprises 14 residues. Germline V gene lookup returns CDR1 LNHDA and CDR2 SQIVND (reference sequence). Here the CDR3 DNA reads TGTGCCAGTAGTATATTGGGCAGCTACTATGGCTACACCTTC. This gives the protein CASSILGSYYGYTF.